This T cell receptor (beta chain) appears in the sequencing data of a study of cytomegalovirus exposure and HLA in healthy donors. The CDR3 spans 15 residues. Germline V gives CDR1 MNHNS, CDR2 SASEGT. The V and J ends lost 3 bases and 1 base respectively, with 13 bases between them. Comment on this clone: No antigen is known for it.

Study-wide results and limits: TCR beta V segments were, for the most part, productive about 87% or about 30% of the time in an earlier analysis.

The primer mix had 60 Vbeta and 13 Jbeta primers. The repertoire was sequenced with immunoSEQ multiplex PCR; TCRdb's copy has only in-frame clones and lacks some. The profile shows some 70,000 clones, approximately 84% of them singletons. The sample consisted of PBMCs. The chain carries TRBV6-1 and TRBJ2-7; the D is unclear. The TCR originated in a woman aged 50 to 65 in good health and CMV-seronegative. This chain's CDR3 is CASSDVFRISYEQYF. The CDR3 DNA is TGTGCCAGCAGTGATGTTTTCAGGATTTCCTACGAGCAGTACTTC.